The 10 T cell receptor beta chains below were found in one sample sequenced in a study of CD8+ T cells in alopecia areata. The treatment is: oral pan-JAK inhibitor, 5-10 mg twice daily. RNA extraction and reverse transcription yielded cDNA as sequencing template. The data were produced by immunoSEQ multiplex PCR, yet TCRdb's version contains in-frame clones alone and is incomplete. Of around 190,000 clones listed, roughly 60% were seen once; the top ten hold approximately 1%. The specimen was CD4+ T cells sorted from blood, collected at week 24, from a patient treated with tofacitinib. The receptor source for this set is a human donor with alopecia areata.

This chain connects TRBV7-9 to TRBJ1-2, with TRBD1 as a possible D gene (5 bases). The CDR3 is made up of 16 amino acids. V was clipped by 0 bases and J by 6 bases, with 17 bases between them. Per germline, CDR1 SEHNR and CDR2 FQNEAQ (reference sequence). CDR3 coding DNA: TGTGCCAGCAGCTTAGCCGGGGGATTTTTTCGGGATGGCTACACCTTC. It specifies CASSLAGGFFRDGYTF.

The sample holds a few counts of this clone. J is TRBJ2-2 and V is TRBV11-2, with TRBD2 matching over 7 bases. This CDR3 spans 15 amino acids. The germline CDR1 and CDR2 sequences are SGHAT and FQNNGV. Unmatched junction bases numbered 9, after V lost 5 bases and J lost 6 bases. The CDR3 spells CASSTQSGEAGELFF. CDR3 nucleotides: TGTGCCAGCAGCACCCAGAGCGGGGAGGCCGGGGAGCTGTTTTTT.

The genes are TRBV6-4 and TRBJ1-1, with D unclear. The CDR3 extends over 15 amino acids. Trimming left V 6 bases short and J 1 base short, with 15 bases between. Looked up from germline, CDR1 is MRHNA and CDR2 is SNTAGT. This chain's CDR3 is CASRVGLFWNTEAFF. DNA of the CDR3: TGTGCCAGCAGGGTAGGACTGTTCTGGAACACTGAAGCTTTCTTT.

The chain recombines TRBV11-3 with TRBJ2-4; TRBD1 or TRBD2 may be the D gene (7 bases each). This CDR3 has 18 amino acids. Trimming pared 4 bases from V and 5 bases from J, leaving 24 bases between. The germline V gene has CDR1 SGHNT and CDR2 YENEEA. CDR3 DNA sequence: TGTGCCAGCAGCTCGACTCCCCCGGGGGGACAGAAACAAAACATTCAGTACTTC. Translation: CASSSTPPGGQKQNIQYF. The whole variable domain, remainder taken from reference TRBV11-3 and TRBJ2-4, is EAGVVQSPRYKIIEKKQPVAFWCNPISGHNTLYWYLQNLGQGPELLIRYENEEAVDDSQLPKDRFSAERLKGVDSTLKIQPAELGDSAVYLCASSSTPPGGQKQNIQYFGAGTRLSVL.

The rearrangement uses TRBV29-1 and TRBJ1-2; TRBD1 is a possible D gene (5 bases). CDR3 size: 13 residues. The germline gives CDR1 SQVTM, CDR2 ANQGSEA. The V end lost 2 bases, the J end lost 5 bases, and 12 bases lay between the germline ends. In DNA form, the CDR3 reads TGCAGCGTTGAAACCATAGGGGTTTATGGCTACACCTTC. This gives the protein CSVETIGVYGYTF.

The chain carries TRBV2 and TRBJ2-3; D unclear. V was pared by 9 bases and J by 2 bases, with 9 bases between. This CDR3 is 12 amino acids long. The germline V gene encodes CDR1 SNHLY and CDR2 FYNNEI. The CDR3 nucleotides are TGTGCCAGTGACTCTTACACAGATACGCAGTATTTT. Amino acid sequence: CASDSYTDTQYF.

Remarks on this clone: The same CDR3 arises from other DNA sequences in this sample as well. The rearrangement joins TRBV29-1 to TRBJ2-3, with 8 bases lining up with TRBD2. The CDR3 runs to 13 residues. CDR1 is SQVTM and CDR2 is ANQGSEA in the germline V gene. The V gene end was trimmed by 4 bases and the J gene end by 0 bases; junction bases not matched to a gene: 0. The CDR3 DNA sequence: TGCAGCGTTGCGGGGGGGAGCACAGATACGCAGTATTTT. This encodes CSVAGGSTDTQYF.

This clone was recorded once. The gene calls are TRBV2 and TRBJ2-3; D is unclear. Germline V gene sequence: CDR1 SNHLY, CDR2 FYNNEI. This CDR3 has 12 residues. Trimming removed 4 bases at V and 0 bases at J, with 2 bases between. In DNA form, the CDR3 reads TGTGCCAGCAGTGTCAGCACAGATACGCAGTATTTT. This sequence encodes CASSVSTDTQYF.

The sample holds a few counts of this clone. Written as DNA, the CDR3 is TGTGCCAGTAGTATGATGGGTGGGGTAATACCCAATGAGCAGTTCTTC. Translation gives CASSMMGGVIPNEQFF. The V call is TRBV19, the J call TRBJ2-1; D is ambiguous. The CDR3 is 16 amino acids. Per germline, CDR1 LNHDA and CDR2 SQIVND (reference sequence). Trimming cost V 3 bases and J 6 bases, with 18 bases left between them.

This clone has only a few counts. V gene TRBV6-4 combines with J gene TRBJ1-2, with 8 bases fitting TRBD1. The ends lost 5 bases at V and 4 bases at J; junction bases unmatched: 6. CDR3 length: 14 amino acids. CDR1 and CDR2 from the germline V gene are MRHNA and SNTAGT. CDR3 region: CASSPGGSSYGYTF. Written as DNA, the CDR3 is TGTGCCAGCAGTCCAGGGGGCAGCTCCTATGGCTACACCTTC.